The 25 T cell receptor beta chains below come from one sample, sequenced in a study of T-cell reconstitution after alpha-beta-depleted transplantation in children. Construction of the TCRbeta library involved unique molecular identifiers. TCRdb itself ran the PCR reads through MiXCR, one entry per CDR3 protein. The sample carries 700,000 or so distinct CDR3 sequences, around 12% recorded once. Sequenced material: PBMCs, taken before TCRalphabeta/CD19-depleted stem cell transplant. These receptors were obtained from a girl aged 2 to 9 with congenital amegakaryocytic thrombocytopenia, due to receive a stem cell transplant.

This clonotype was found a few times. V and J are TRBV5-1 and TRBJ2-7; possible D gene TRBD1, 6 bases. Per the germline V gene, CDR1 is SGHRS and CDR2 is YFSETQ. This CDR3 is built from 13 residues. V dropped 0 bases and J dropped 5 bases, with 9 bases sitting between them. As DNA, the CDR3 is TGCGCCAGCAGCTTGGACAGGGCCCACGAGCAGTACTTC. Protein: CASSLDRAHEQYF.

This clonotype has a handful of counts. V usage is TRBV7-9 and J usage is TRBJ2-2; weak D call: TRBD2 (6 bases). Trimming removed 4 bases at V and 5 bases at J, with 20 bases between. This CDR3 is 17 amino acids long. CDR1 and CDR2 (germline): SEHNR, FQNEAQ (reference sequence). The CDR3 DNA is TGTGCCAGCAGCTACCCCCTTGGGGGGAAGATGACCGGGGAGCTGTTTTTT. The encoded protein is CASSYPLGGKMTGELFF.

This sequence joins TRBV15 and TRBJ2-1, with D maybe TRBD2 (5 bases). The CDR3 loop spans 14 amino acids. Germline lookup yields CDR1 LNHNV and CDR2 YYDKDF (reference sequence). V was pared by 6 bases and J by 7 bases, with 16 bases between. CDR3 residues: CATRAGAGPNEQFF. The CDR3, as DNA: TGTGCCACCAGGGCTGGCGCGGGTCCTAATGAGCAGTTCTTC.

This clonotype has at least ten counts. The chain carries TRBV12-3 or TRBV12-4 and TRBJ2-2; 9 positions agree with TRBD1. V was pared by 5 bases and J by 7 bases, with 5 bases of the junction left unmatched. The CDR3 contains 14 residues. The CDR3 is CASSTLDRGGELFF. The CDR3 nucleotides are TGTGCCAGCAGTACCCTGGACAGGGGCGGGGAGCTGTTTTTT.

V is TRBV18 and J is TRBJ2-1, with 7 bases fitting TRBD1. CDR3 length equals 16 residues. CDR1 KGHSH and CDR2 LQKENI come from the germline V gene. V gave up 2 bases and J gave up 6 bases; unmatched junction bases: 10. DNA for the CDR3: TGTGCCAGCTCACCAACCGGGACAGTAGTATCCAATGAGCAGTTCTTC. Its translation: CASSPTGTVVSNEQFF.

This clonotype has just a few counts. The chain links TRBV2 to TRBJ2-1; 7 bases map to TRBD2. Trimming cost V 7 bases and J 4 bases; bases outside gene matches: 7. The CDR3 has 14 residues. In germline, CDR1 is SNHLY, CDR2 FYNNEI. CDR3 coding DNA: TGTGCCAGCACGGTGGAGCGGGGATACAATGAGCAGTTCTTC. This encodes CASTVERGYNEQFF.

This clonotype was counted at least ten times. The chain has TRBV6-5 and TRBJ2-7; TRBD2 matches at 10 bases. Germline lookup yields CDR1 MNHEY and CDR2 SVGAGI. J lost 5 bases, V lost 4 bases, and 11 bases had no gene match. This CDR3 is 16 amino acids long. CDR3 in DNA: TGTGCCAGCAGTTGGGGACTAGCGTTGTTCCCCCACGAGCAGTACTTC. Residues: CASSWGLALFPHEQYF.

This clonotype was detected a few times. The CDR3 spells CASSYSTGGNYEQYF. CDR3 nucleotides: TGTGCCAGCAGTTACTCGACAGGGGGCAACTACGAGCAGTACTTC. The chain uses TRBV6-5 and TRBJ2-7, with 10 bases fitting TRBD1. The ends lost 0 bases at V and 3 bases at J; junction bases unmatched: 2. The CDR3 totals 15 residues. Per the germline V gene, CDR1 is MNHEY and CDR2 is SVGAGI.

This chain connects TRBV15 to TRBJ1-4; D is unresolved. This CDR3 is built from 20 residues. V was trimmed by 0 bases and J by 0 bases, leaving 20 bases between them. The germline CDR1 and CDR2 sequences are LNHNV and YYDKDF (reference sequence). The CDR3 DNA follows: TGTGCCACCAGCAGAGATAGAAGGAGGAGCACCACCTCAACTAATGAAAAACTGTTTTTT. Translation gives CATSRDRRRSTTSTNEKLFF.

This clonotype was picked up many times. The chain is built from TRBV5-6 and TRBJ1-2; D remains ambiguous. The CDR3 runs 14 residues. Germline lookup yields CDR1 SGHDT and CDR2 YYEEEE. V lost 0 bases, J lost 4 bases, and 10 bases lay in between. In DNA form, the CDR3 reads TGTGCCAGCAGCTTGGCCCCCGGGGTCTATGGCTACACCTTC. This encodes CASSLAPGVYGYTF.

This clonotype was seen ten or more times. The J gene is TRBJ2-3, the V gene TRBV5-1; 7 bases are shared with TRBD2. V dropped 4 bases and J dropped 4; count of bases not matched to a gene: 9. The germline V gene has CDR1 SGHRS and CDR2 YFSETQ. The CDR3 is 15 amino acids. CDR3 residues: CASSPRSGNADTQYF. The CDR3 nucleotides read TGCGCCAGCAGCCCACGGAGCGGGAATGCAGATACGCAGTATTTT.

This clonotype was recorded at least ten times. The rearrangement uses TRBV20-1 and TRBJ2-1; D unresolved. The CDR3 contains 13 residues. CDR1 is DFQATT and CDR2 is SNEGSKA in the germline V gene (reference sequence). The V gene lost 1 base and the J gene lost 0 bases, with 4 bases spanning the gap. For the CDR3, the DNA is TGCAGTGCTAGAGCAAGCTCCTACAATGAGCAGTTCTTC. This sequence encodes CSARASSYNEQFF.

This clonotype was detected a few times. The V and J genes are TRBV5-1 and TRBJ2-1, with a tentative D call TRBD1 (5 bases). Germline V CDR1 and CDR2: SGHRS, YFSETQ. V lost 4 bases to trimming and J lost 7 bases, with 21 bases between them. The CDR3 is 16 amino acids. CDR3 sequence reads: CASSTRSRDGRNEQFF. In DNA, the CDR3 is TGCGCCAGCAGCACGAGGAGCAGGGATGGTCGGAATGAGCAGTTCTTC. Supplemented by reference TRBV5-1 and TRBJ2-1, the full variable domain reads KAGVTQTPRYLIKTRGQQVTLSCSPISGHRSVSWYQQTPGQGLQFLFEYFSETQRNKGNFPGRFSGRQFSNSRSEMNVSTLELGDSALYLCASSTRSRDGRNEQFFGPGTRLTVL.

The chain combines TRBV7-9 with TRBJ2-4; tentatively, D is TRBD1 (5 bases). Germline CDR1 is SEHNR and CDR2 is FQNEAQ (reference sequence). V was trimmed by 3 bases and J by 8 bases, leaving 11 bases between them. The CDR3 totals 13 residues. The CDR3 nucleotides read TGTGCCAGCAGCTTCAGGGTTCCGGACATTCAGTACTTC. Translation gives CASSFRVPDIQYF.

This clonotype has more than one count but fewer than ten. The chain uses TRBV20-1 and TRBJ2-1; D not resolved. This CDR3 region has 12 residues. V was trimmed by 6 bases and J by 7 bases, leaving 13 bases between them. Germline loops: CDR1 DFQATT, CDR2 SNEGSKA (reference sequence). CDR3 coding DNA: TGCAGTGCCCTTTCCCCCCCGAATGAGCAGTTCTTC. Translation gives CSALSPPNEQFF.

This clonotype was picked up many times. The V gene is TRBV5-5, the J gene TRBJ2-1; tentative D call: TRBD1 (6 bases). This CDR3 spans 15 amino acids. V lost 0 bases to trimming and J lost 3 bases, with 10 bases between them. CDR1 and CDR2 (germline): SGHKS, YYEKEE (reference sequence). The CDR3 region is CASSLVGGYYNEQFF. CDR3 bases: TGTGCCAGCAGCTTGGTTGGGGGCTACTACAATGAGCAGTTCTTC.

V and J are TRBV5-1 and TRBJ2-3, with 8 bases aligning to TRBD2. Germline CDR1 is SGHRS and CDR2 is YFSETQ. The J segment lost 7 bases and the V segment lost 0 bases, leaving 13 bases of the junction unmatched. This CDR3 contains 17 residues. The CDR3 loop reads CASSLASGSSNLNTQYF. In nucleotides, the CDR3 is TGCGCCAGCAGCTTGGCCAGCGGGAGTAGTAATTTAAATACGCAGTATTTT.

This clonotype was recorded at least ten times. J is TRBJ2-3 and V is TRBV28; 10 nucleotides align to TRBD2. In germline, CDR1 is MDHEN, CDR2 SYDVKM. CDR3 size: 18 residues. V was pared by 3 bases and J by 4 bases, with 13 bases of the junction left unmatched. The CDR3 region has the DNA TGTGCCAGCAGTTTCGAGCGGGAGGGTATGTTTACAGCAGATACGCAGTATTTT. Protein product: CASSFEREGMFTADTQYF.

About this clonotype itself: The junction departs from the called germline gene at one end, perhaps through a read error. This chain joins TRBV20-1 and TRBJ2-4, with TRBD1 as a possible D gene (7 bases). From germline, CDR1 is DFQATT and CDR2 SNEGSKA (reference sequence). The CDR3 runs to 17 residues. The CDR3 DNA reads as TGCTGTGCCAGGGGGGACGCTCGAGACTTAACCAAAAACATTCAGTACTTC. Translation: CCARGDARDLTKNIQYF.

This clonotype was counted many times. The V and J genes are TRBV10-3 and TRBJ2-2, with D maybe TRBD1 (5 bases). The CDR3 loop spans 14 amino acids. Germline V CDR1 and CDR2: ENHRY, SYGVKD. V shed 3 bases and J shed 2 bases, with 7 bases lying between them. The CDR3 sequence: CAISDRANTGELFF. CDR3 DNA sequence: TGTGCCATCAGTGACAGGGCAAACACCGGGGAGCTGTTTTTT.

This clonotype was seen a handful of times. The V and J genes are TRBV7-9 and TRBJ1-1; 7 bases line up with TRBD1. CDR1 SEHNR and CDR2 FQNEAQ come from the germline V gene (reference sequence). The CDR3 length is 14 residues. Losses at the gene ends were 2 bases for V and 5 bases for J; bases not matched to a gene: 5. CDR3 region: CASSLPNRGTEAFF. CDR3 in DNA: TGTGCCAGCAGCTTACCCAACAGGGGAACTGAAGCTTTCTTT.

V gene TRBV19 combines with J gene TRBJ2-7, with a tentative D call TRBD1 (6 bases). V lost 5 bases and J lost 5, with 16 bases in between. This CDR3 is 14 amino acids long. Germline assignment: CDR1 LNHDA and CDR2 SQIVND (reference sequence). The CDR3 region has the DNA TGTGCCAGTAGTCCAGGGGTCGGCCTTAACGAGCAGTACTTC. It yields the protein CASSPGVGLNEQYF.

This clonotype occurred many times. V usage is TRBV10-3 and J usage is TRBJ2-7, with no clear D. Germline V gene sequence: CDR1 ENHRY, CDR2 SYGVKD. The V gene lost 5 bases and the J gene lost 0 bases, with 8 bases spanning the gap. This CDR3 region has 13 residues. The DNA of the CDR3 is TGTGCCATCAGTTTAGAACCCTCCTACGAGCAGTACTTC. Amino acid sequence: CAISLEPSYEQYF.

The V gene is TRBV10-3, the J gene TRBJ2-7; D gene uncertain. Germline V gene lookup returns CDR1 ENHRY and CDR2 SYGVKD. Deletions cut 3 bases from V and 7 bases from J, with 16 bases between. This CDR3 spans 14 amino acids. For the CDR3, the DNA is TGTGCCATCAGTGAAGGCCCCGGTTTGAGGGAGCAGTACTTC. It yields the protein CAISEGPGLREQYF.

This clonotype was counted a few times. The CDR3 nucleotides are TGTGCCAGCAGTTTCAACCAGGGGGATCGCCCCTACGAGCAGTACTTC. Translated, it gives CASSFNQGDRPYEQYF. This rearrangement joins TRBV6-5 to TRBJ2-7, with 7 nucleotides matching TRBD1. The CDR3 is made up of 16 amino acids. Germline loops: CDR1 MNHEY, CDR2 SVGAGI. Trimming removed 4 bases from V and 2 bases from J; junction bases left unmatched: 11.